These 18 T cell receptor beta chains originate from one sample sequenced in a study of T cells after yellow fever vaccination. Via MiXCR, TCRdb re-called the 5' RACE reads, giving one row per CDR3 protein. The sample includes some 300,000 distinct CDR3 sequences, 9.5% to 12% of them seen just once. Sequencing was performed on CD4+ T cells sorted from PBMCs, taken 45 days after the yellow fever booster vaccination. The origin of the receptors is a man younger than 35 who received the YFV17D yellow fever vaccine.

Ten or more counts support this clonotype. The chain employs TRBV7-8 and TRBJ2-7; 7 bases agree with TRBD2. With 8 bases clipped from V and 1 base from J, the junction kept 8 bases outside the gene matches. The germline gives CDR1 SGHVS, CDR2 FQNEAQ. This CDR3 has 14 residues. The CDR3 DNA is TGTGCCAGCGGGAGGGGCAGCGGGTCCTACGAGCAGTACTTC. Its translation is CASGRGSGSYEQYF.

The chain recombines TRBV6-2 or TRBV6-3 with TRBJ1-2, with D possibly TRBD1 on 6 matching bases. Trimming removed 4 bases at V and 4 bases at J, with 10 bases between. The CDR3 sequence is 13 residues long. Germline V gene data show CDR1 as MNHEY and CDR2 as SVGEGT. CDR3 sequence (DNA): TGTGCCAGCAGTTCGGGGGCCATCTATGGCTACACCTTC. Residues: CASSSGAIYGYTF.

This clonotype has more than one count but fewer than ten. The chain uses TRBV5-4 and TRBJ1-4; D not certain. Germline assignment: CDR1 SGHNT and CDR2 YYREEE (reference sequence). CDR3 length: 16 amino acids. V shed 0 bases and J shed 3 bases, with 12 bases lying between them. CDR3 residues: CASSLDQAGANEKLFF. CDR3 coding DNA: TGTGCCAGCAGCTTGGATCAGGCAGGTGCTAATGAAAAACTGTTTTTT.

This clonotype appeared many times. DNA of the CDR3: TGCAGTGCTAGGGGGGACAATAATCAGCCCCAGCATTTT. This gives the protein CSARGDNNQPQHF. The chain is built from TRBV20-1 and TRBJ1-5; tentative D call: TRBD1 (6 bases). V was shortened by 3 bases and J by 4 bases, with 10 bases between the two germline ends. The CDR3 sequence is 13 residues long. The germline V gene has CDR1 DFQATT and CDR2 SNEGSKA (reference sequence).

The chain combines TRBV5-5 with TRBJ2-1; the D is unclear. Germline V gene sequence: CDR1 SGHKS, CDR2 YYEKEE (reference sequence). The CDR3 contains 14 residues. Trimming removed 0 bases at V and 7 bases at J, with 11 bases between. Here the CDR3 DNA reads TGTGCCAGCAGCTTGGCCAGGAAGTCAAATGAGCAGTTCTTC. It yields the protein CASSLARKSNEQFF.

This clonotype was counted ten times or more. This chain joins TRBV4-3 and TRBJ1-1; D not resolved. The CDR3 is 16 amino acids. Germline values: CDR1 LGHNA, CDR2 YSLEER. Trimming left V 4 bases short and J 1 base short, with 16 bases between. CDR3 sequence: CASSLSPEGRNTEAFF. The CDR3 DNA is TGCGCCAGCAGCCTGAGCCCAGAGGGTCGGAACACTGAAGCTTTCTTT.

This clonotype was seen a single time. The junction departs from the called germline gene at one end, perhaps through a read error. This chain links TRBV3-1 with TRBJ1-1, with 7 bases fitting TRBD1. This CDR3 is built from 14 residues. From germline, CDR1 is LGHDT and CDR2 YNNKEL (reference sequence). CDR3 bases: TGTGCCAACAGCCTTCGACAGGGTGGAACTGAAGCTTTCTTT. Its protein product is CANSLRQGGTEAFF. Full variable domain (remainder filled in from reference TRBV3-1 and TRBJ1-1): DTAVSQTPKYLVTQMGNDKSIKCEQNLGHDTMYWYKQDSKKFLKIMFSYNNKELIINETVPNRFSPKSPDKAHLNLHINSLELGDSAVYFCANSLRQGGTEAFFGQGTRLTVV.

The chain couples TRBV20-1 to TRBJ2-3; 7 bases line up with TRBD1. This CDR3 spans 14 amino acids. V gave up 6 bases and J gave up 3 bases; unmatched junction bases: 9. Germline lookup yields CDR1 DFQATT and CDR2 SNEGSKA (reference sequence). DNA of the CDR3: TGCAGTGCCAAGAGGGGGCGCGTTACAGATACGCAGTATTTT. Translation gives CSAKRGRVTDTQYF.

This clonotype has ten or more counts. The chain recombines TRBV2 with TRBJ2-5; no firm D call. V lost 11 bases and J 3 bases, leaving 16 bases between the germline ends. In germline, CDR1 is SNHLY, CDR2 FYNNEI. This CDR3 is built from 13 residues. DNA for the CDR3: TGTGCCCGCTCGTCGGGCCTAGAAGAGACCCAGTACTTC. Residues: CARSSGLEETQYF.

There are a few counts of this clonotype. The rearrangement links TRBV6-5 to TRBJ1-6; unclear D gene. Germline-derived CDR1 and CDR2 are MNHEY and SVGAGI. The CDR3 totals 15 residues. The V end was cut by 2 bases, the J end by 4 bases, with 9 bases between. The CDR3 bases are TGTGCCAGCAGTTACCTAGGCTCGTATAATTCACCCCTCCACTTT. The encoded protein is CASSYLGSYNSPLHF.

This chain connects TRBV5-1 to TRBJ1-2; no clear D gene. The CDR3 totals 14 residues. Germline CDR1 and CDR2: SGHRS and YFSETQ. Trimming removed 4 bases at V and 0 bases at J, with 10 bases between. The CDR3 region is CASSTDGANYGYTF. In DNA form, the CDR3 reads TGCGCCAGCAGCACCGACGGAGCTAACTATGGCTACACCTTC.

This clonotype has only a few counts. The CDR3 is CASSAATGTPLHF. CDR3 DNA: TGTGCCAGCAGCGCCGCGACAGGGACACCCCTCCACTTT. The J gene is TRBJ1-6, the V gene TRBV11-1; 7 bases line up with TRBD1. Germline V gives CDR1 SGHAT, CDR2 FQDESV (reference sequence). The CDR3 is made up of 13 amino acids. V lost 5 bases to trimming and J lost 11 bases; unmatched junction nucleotides: 6.

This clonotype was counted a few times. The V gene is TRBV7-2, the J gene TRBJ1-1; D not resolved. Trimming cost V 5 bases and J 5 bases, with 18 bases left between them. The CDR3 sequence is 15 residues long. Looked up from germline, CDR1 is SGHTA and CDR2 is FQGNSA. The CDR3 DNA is TGTGCCAGCAGCACCCCCTCCAGGAGAGGGACTGAAGCTTTCTTT. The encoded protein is CASSTPSRRGTEAFF. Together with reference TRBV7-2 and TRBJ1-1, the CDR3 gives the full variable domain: GAGVSQSPSNKVTEKGKDVELRCDPISGHTALYWYRQSLGQGLEFLIYFQGNSAPDKSGLPSDRFSAERTGGSVSTLTIQRTQQEDSAVYLCASSTPSRRGTEAFFGQGTRLTVV.

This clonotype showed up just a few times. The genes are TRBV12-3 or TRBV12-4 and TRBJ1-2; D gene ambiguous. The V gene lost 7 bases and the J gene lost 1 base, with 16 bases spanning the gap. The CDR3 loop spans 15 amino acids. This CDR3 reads CASTPGSIINYGYTF. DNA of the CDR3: TGTGCCAGCACCCCAGGAAGTATAATTAACTATGGCTACACCTTC.

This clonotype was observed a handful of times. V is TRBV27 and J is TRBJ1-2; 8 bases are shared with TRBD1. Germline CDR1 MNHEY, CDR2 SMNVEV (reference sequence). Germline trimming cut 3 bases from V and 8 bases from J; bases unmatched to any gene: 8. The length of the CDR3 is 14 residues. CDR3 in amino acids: CASSFRTGIGGYTF. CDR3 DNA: TGTGCCAGCAGTTTTAGGACAGGGATAGGAGGCTACACCTTC.

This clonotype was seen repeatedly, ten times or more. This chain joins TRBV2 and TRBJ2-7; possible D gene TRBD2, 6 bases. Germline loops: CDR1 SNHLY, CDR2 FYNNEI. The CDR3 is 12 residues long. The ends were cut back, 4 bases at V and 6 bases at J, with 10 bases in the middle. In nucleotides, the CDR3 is TGTGCCAGCAGTGGAGATAGCGGCGAGCAGTACGTC. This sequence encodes CASSGDSGEQYV.

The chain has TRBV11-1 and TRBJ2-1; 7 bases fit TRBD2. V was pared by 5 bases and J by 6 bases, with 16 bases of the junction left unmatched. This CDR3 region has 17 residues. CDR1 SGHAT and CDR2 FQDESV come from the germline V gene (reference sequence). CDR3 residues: CASSPFSGTGRFNEQFF. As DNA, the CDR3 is TGTGCCAGCAGCCCATTCAGCGGGACGGGTCGATTCAATGAGCAGTTCTTC.

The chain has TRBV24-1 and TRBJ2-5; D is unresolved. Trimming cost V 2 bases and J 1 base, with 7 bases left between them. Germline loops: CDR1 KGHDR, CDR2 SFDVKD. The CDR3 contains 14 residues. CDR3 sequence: CATSDSSAQETQYF. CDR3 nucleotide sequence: TGTGCCACCAGTGATTCTTCCGCCCAAGAGACCCAGTACTTC.